Presented here are 8 T cell receptor beta chains from one specimen sequenced in a study of control samples from healthy donors and cancer patients. Sequencing was performed with immunoSEQ multiplex PCR; in TCRdb, only in-frame clones are kept and a portion is missing. In the table there are about 150,000 clones, about 93% of which are singletons. The sequenced material came from PBMCs. The receptor set was obtained from a man between 60 and 75 years old with colorectal cancer.

This chain uses TRBV20-1 with TRBJ1-2; D unresolved. CDR3 length equals 12 residues. Germline loops: CDR1 DFQATT, CDR2 SNEGSKA (reference sequence). With 3 bases removed from V and 8 bases from J, the gap between germline ends came to 13 bases. In nucleotides, the CDR3 is TGCAGTGCTAGTCCGCAGGTAGAGGGCTACACCTTC. Its translation: CSASPQVEGYTF.

The rearrangement links TRBV28 to TRBJ1-3; D is possibly TRBD1 (5 bases). Between the trimmed V and J ends, which lost 2 bases and 6 bases, there was a span of 14 bases. The CDR3 consists of 15 residues. Germline V lookup: CDR1 MDHEN, CDR2 SYDVKM. CDR3 nucleotide sequence: TGTGCCAGCAGTTTAGCAGGGAACCTGGAAAACACCATATATTTT. This codes for CASSLAGNLENTIYF.

V gene TRBV9 combines with J gene TRBJ1-5, with 7 bases aligning to TRBD1. Germline values: CDR1 SGDLS, CDR2 YYNGEE. The CDR3 is 14 amino acids. V lost 4 bases and J lost 5; bases outside the gene matches: 6. The CDR3 here is CASSLGDSHQPQHF. In DNA, the CDR3 is TGTGCCAGCAGCCTCGGGGACAGCCATCAGCCCCAGCATTTT.

The gene calls are TRBV12-1 and TRBJ1-2; the table assigns TRBD1, which was not confirmed against the DNA. TRBV12-1 corresponds to a pseudogene. The CDR3 extends over 14 amino acids. CDR3 sequence reads: CASKLQGLEYGYTF. The CDR3 DNA follows: TGTGCCAGCAAATTGCAGGGTCTGGAGTATGGCTACACCTTC.

The chain joins TRBV27 to TRBJ1-5; 7 bases are a match to TRBD1. The CDR3 is made up of 16 amino acids. Germline CDR1 MNHEY, CDR2 SMNVEV (reference sequence). The trim removed 1 base at V and 2 bases at J, leaving 5 bases unmatched. The CDR3 region is CASSLLAGTGNQPQHF. In nucleotides, the CDR3 is TGTGCCAGCAGTTTATTAGCGGGGACAGGCAATCAGCCCCAGCATTTT.

The chain combines TRBV4-1 with TRBJ2-1; D gene ambiguous. Germline CDR1 MGHRA, CDR2 YSYEKL. Trimming pared 1 base from V and 6 bases from J, leaving 19 bases between. The CDR3 is 17 residues long. The CDR3 protein is CASSQGSVSINSNEQFF. DNA of the CDR3: TGCGCCAGCAGCCAAGGCTCCGTTTCTATCAATAGCAATGAGCAGTTCTTC.

The gene calls are TRBV7-9 and TRBJ2-1; D could derive from TRBD1 or TRBD2 (5 bases each). V was shortened by 2 bases and J by 4 bases, with 15 bases between the two germline ends. CDR3 length equals 16 residues. Per germline, CDR1 SEHNR and CDR2 FQNEAQ (reference sequence). CDR3 DNA sequence: TGTGCCAGCAGCTTAAGGGGAGCACGGAATTACAATGAGCAGTTCTTC. Translated, it gives CASSLRGARNYNEQFF.

The CDR3 is CASSLGQGNNQPQHF. CDR3 nucleotides: TGTGCCAGCAGCCTGGGACAGGGGAACAATCAGCCCCAGCATTTT. V is TRBV6-5 and J is TRBJ1-5, with 10 bases matching TRBD1. Per the germline V gene, CDR1 is MNHEY and CDR2 is SVGAGI. The ends lost 6 bases at V and 3 bases at J; junction bases unmatched: 5. This CDR3 spans 15 amino acids.